This TCR beta chain was captured in a study of blood T cell repertoires in COVID-19. The wider study: Spain, Italy and the United States supplied samples that represented acute and convalescent COVID-19. Sample material is recorded as cDNA or gDNA derived from T cells, B-cell-depleted T cells, or PBMCs.

CDR1 and CDR2 from the germline V gene are MNHEY and SMNVEV (reference sequence). Between the trimmed V and J ends, which lost 5 bases and 6 bases, there was a span of 20 bases. CDR3 size: 15 residues. Recruited during active infection, patients (from Seattle) were subsequently followed longitudinally. Original methodology: Researchers report that nucleated cell counts were estimated from reference gene primer amplification. The repertoire was sequenced with immunoSEQ multiplex PCR; TCRdb's copy has only in-frame clones and lacks some. V, J and clone size reflect that table, while D and trimming were determined from the DNA. This sample yields a few hundred thousand clones, of which roughly 84% are seen a single time; over 15% belongs to the top ten.

This chain uses TRBV27 with TRBJ2-7; possible D gene TRBD2, 6 bases. Source material: peripheral blood. The clonotype comes from a man aged 50 to 60 with COVID-19, enrolled during active disease. The CDR3 bases are TGTGCCAGCAGTAAAGCCGGGACTGCTGCCGGCGAGCAGTACTTC. Translated, it gives CASSKAGTAAGEQYF.